Below are 29 T cell receptor beta chains sequenced from a single sample in a study of human thymus T cells. Thymus tissue for the work was resected from patients undergoing corrective heart surgery. Sequencing was performed with immunoSEQ multiplex PCR; in TCRdb, only in-frame clones are kept and a portion is missing. The sample holds some 130,000 clones, around 94% seen once. Input material: thymus tissue. The receptors were gathered from a boy younger than two with a congenital heart defect but otherwise immunologically healthy.

V is TRBV6-5 and J is TRBJ2-5; 11 bases map to TRBD2. CDR1 MNHEY and CDR2 SVGAGI come from the germline V gene. J was trimmed by 2 bases and V by 8 bases; bases with no gene match: 7. The CDR3 spans 15 residues. The CDR3 DNA is TGTGCCAGCGCGATTAGCGGGGGGGAACAAGAGACCCAGTACTTC. It translates to CASAISGGEQETQYF.

This chain joins TRBV28 and TRBJ1-5, with D unresolved. The CDR3 totals 17 residues. V lost 3 bases and J 7 bases, leaving 22 bases between the germline ends. Germline V gives CDR1 MDHEN, CDR2 SYDVKM. CDR3 residues: CASSFGQVQRSEQPQHF. The CDR3 region has the DNA TGTGCCAGCAGTTTCGGTCAGGTTCAACGTTCGGAGCAGCCCCAGCATTTT.

The rearrangement links TRBV4-3 to TRBJ2-3, with TRBD1 as a possible D gene (5 bases). The V end lost 0 bases, the J end lost 5 bases, and 9 bases lay between the germline ends. The germline V gene encodes CDR1 LGHNA and CDR2 YSLEER. The length of the CDR3 is 14 residues. Here the CDR3 DNA reads TGCGCCAGCAGCCAAGATTTACAGGTAGATACGCAGTATTTT. As protein: CASSQDLQVDTQYF.

This clone was seen a few times. This chain connects TRBV4-2 to TRBJ2-7; 10 bases map to TRBD1. The CDR3 runs to 18 residues. V shed 0 bases, J shed 3 bases, and the junction held 11 bases outside the gene matches. The germline CDR1 and CDR2 sequences are LGHNA and YNFKEQ. The CDR3 nucleotides read TGTGCCAGCAGCCAAGAAGGACAGGGGGAGTACTACCTCTACGAGCAGTACTTC. This encodes CASSQEGQGEYYLYEQYF.

The chain recombines TRBV7-9 with TRBJ2-1; the match to TRBD2 covers 10 bases. Trimming took 3 bases from V and 8 from J; bases not matched to a gene: 10. In germline, CDR1 is SEHNR, CDR2 FQNEAQ (reference sequence). The CDR3 spans 16 residues. CDR3 DNA sequence: TGTGCCAGCAGCTTTAGACTAGCGGGCCCTAGGGATGAGCAGTTCTTC. Translation: CASSFRLAGPRDEQFF.

This chain joins TRBV28 and TRBJ1-6, with 9 bases aligning to TRBD1. Germline CDR1 MDHEN, CDR2 SYDVKM. This CDR3 has 16 residues. V shed 4 bases, J shed 3 bases, and the junction held 4 bases outside the gene matches. The CDR3 coding sequence is TGTGCCAGCAGTTCTACAGGGGGCGGCTATAATTCACCCCTCCACTTT. It specifies CASSSTGGGYNSPLHF.

This chain joins TRBV5-6 and TRBJ2-7, with D perhaps TRBD1 or TRBD2 (6 bases each). Germline V gene lookup returns CDR1 SGHDT and CDR2 YYEEEE. This CDR3 is 19 amino acids long. Trimming left V 0 bases short and J 5 bases short, with 27 bases between. CDR3 DNA sequence: TGTGCCAGCAGCTTGGCCCCGGGGGCAACCCACCCCCTGGTCGACGAGCAGTACTTC. It encodes CASSLAPGATHPLVDEQYF.

The chain couples TRBV12-1 to TRBJ1-6; TRBD1, the table's D call, lacks a check against the DNA. TRBV12-1 is given as a pseudogene. The CDR3 loop spans 16 amino acids. The CDR3 region has the DNA TGTGCCAGCAGCTCCCACCGGGACAGGGGATCTTCACCCCTCCACTTT. Protein sequence: CASSSHRDRGSSPLHF.

This chain connects TRBV5-1 to TRBJ2-3; tentative D call: TRBD1 (6 bases). The length of the CDR3 is 13 residues. V was cut by 3 bases and J by 5 bases, with 10 bases left in between. Per the germline V gene, CDR1 is SGHRS and CDR2 is YFSETQ. CDR3 DNA: TGCGCCAGCAGCTCGACAGGTAGAGATACGCAGTATTTT. As protein: CASSSTGRDTQYF.

CDR3 sequence: CASSELGSGANVLTF. Here the CDR3 DNA reads TGTGCCAGCAGTGAACTGGGCTCTGGGGCCAACGTCCTGACTTTC. The V and J genes are TRBV6-1 and TRBJ2-6; D is uncertain. Trimming stripped 2 bases from V and 0 bases from J, with 5 bases between. The CDR3 totals 15 residues. Germline V gene sequence: CDR1 MNHNS, CDR2 SASEGT.

The chain joins TRBV25-1 to TRBJ1-5, with unresolved D. The CDR3 length is 14 residues. Germline-derived CDR1 and CDR2 are MGHDK and SYGVNS. V was cut by 4 bases and J by 0 bases, with 7 bases left in between. This CDR3 is CASSVSYSNQPQHF. The CDR3, as DNA: TGTGCCAGCAGTGTCAGCTATAGCAATCAGCCCCAGCATTTT.

The chain carries TRBV4-3 and TRBJ2-7; possibly TRBD1 or TRBD2 for D (5 bases each). The CDR3 covers 18 residues. CDR1 and CDR2 (germline): LGHNA, YSLEER. Trimming removed 4 bases from V and 2 bases from J, with 24 bases in between. This chain's CDR3 is CASSLMSTSRGRPYEQYF. The CDR3 nucleotides read TGCGCCAGCAGCCTAATGTCAACATCCCGGGGCCGTCCCTACGAGCAGTACTTC.

The chain is built from TRBV6-4 and TRBJ2-1, with unresolved D. Trimming shortened V by 3 bases and J by 9 bases, and 15 bases separated the two germline ends. CDR3 length equals 14 residues. CDR1 and CDR2 (germline): MRHNA, SNTAGT. CDR3 sequence: CASSDRPGSFEQFF. For the CDR3, the DNA is TGTGCCAGCAGTGATAGACCTGGATCGTTTGAGCAGTTCTTC.

The chain joins TRBV5-1 to TRBJ1-4, with 8 positions matching TRBD1. Trimming took 4 bases from V and 0 from J; bases not matched to a gene: 8. The CDR3 is 17 residues long. Germline loops: CDR1 SGHRS, CDR2 YFSETQ. CDR3: CASSIQGAPATNEKLFF. CDR3 nucleotides: TGCGCCAGCAGCATTCAGGGGGCCCCCGCAACTAATGAAAAACTGTTTTTT.

This clone was counted once. The chain is built from TRBV29-1 and TRBJ1-2; a weak D match, TRBD1 (5 bases). CDR1 SQVTM and CDR2 ANQGSEA come from the germline V gene. The CDR3 length is 11 residues. V lost 3 bases and J 4 bases, leaving 6 bases between the germline ends. The CDR3 protein is CSVDDSYGYTF. CDR3 DNA: TGCAGCGTTGATGACAGCTATGGCTACACCTTC. The complete variable domain, with remaining parts taken from reference TRBV29-1 and TRBJ1-2, reads SAVISQKPSRDICQRGTSLTIQCQVDSQVTMMFWYRQQPGQSLTLIATANQGSEATYESGFVIDKFPISRPNLTFSTLTVSNMSPEDSSIYLCSVDDSYGYTFGSGTRLTVV.

The J gene is TRBJ1-6, the V gene TRBV6-6; D is possibly TRBD1 (5 bases). The ends were cut back, 2 bases at V and 5 bases at J, with 13 bases in the middle. Germline V gene lookup returns CDR1 MNHNY and CDR2 SVGAGI (reference sequence). The CDR3 consists of 16 residues. In nucleotides, the CDR3 is TGTGCCAGCAGTTACGATCGCAGGGAGAATAATTCACCCCTCCACTTT. Translation gives CASSYDRRENNSPLHF.

The chain uses TRBV13 and TRBJ1-2, with a weak D call TRBD1 (6 bases). The CDR3 sequence is 17 residues long. CDR1 and CDR2 from the germline V gene are PRHDT and FYEKMQ (reference sequence). The V gene lost 3 bases and the J gene lost 3 bases, with 20 bases spanning the gap. The CDR3 DNA reads as TGTGCCAGCAGCTTCCTTGGGGGCACCACACCTGACTATGGCTACACCTTC. It is translated as CASSFLGGTTPDYGYTF.

The J gene is TRBJ1-4, the V gene TRBV4-3, with 9 bases aligning to TRBD1. CDR1 is LGHNA and CDR2 is YSLEER in the germline V gene. Trimming removed 5 bases from V and 6 bases from J; junction bases left unmatched: 4. CDR3 length: 14 amino acids. CDR3 sequence: CASSWRDRDEKLFF. The CDR3 DNA sequence: TGCGCCAGCAGCTGGCGGGACAGGGATGAAAAACTGTTTTTT.

The gene calls are TRBV5-1 and TRBJ2-5, with D tentatively TRBD2 (6 bases). Germline V gene sequence: CDR1 SGHRS, CDR2 YFSETQ. The length of the CDR3 is 14 residues. V lost 4 bases, J lost 0 bases, and 10 bases lay in between. Written as DNA, the CDR3 is TGCGCCAGCAGCCCCCGGGACTACCAAGAGACCCAGTACTTC. Protein product: CASSPRDYQETQYF.

V is TRBV28 and J is TRBJ1-2; tentative D call: TRBD1 (5 bases). V gave up 6 bases and J gave up 8 bases, with 19 bases separating them. Germline CDR1 and CDR2: MDHEN and SYDVKM. The CDR3 contains 14 residues. This chain's CDR3 is CASSLHSAWGGYTF. The DNA of the CDR3 is TGTGCCAGCAGCCTCCACTCGGCGTGGGGCGGCTACACCTTC.

V is TRBV21-1 and J is TRBJ2-3. TRBV21-1 is a listed pseudogene. This CDR3 contains 16 residues. The CDR3: CASSKVVNVSTDTQYF. CDR3 nucleotide sequence: TGTGCCAGCAGCAAAGTCGTCAATGTCAGCACAGATACGCAGTATTTT.

This chain connects TRBV19 to TRBJ1-1, with D tentatively TRBD1 (6 bases). V was trimmed by 8 bases and J by 1 base, leaving 11 bases between them. The CDR3 sequence is 13 residues long. CDR1 LNHDA and CDR2 SQIVND come from the germline V gene (reference sequence). Here the CDR3 reads CASVGTTNTEAFF. CDR3 coding DNA: TGTGCCAGTGTAGGGACAACGAACACTGAAGCTTTCTTT.

Here the CDR3 DNA reads TGTGCCAGCAGCCCGGAGGGGGGCTTACAGGAAAACATTCAGTACTTC. Translated: CASSPEGGLQENIQYF. The chain links TRBV5-4 to TRBJ2-4; D tentatively reads TRBD1 or TRBD2 (6 bases each). CDR1 and CDR2 (germline): SGHNT, YYREEE (reference sequence). This CDR3 contains 16 residues. V was cut by 4 bases and J by 5 bases, with 19 bases left in between.

The rearrangement uses TRBV27 and TRBJ2-1, with D perhaps matching TRBD1 (6 bases). The CDR3 is 15 amino acids. V was trimmed by 8 bases and J by 2 bases, leaving 16 bases between them. Germline loops: CDR1 MNHEY, CDR2 SMNVEV (reference sequence). The CDR3 bases are TGTGCCAGCGGGGTTAGTGGGGGCCCCTACAATGAGCAGTTCTTC. Translation gives CASGVSGGPYNEQFF.

This rearrangement joins TRBV7-8 to TRBJ2-3; D ambiguous. V lost 1 base and J 3 bases, leaving 8 bases between the germline ends. This CDR3 has 14 residues. Looked up from germline, CDR1 is SGHVS and CDR2 is FQNEAQ. CDR3 in amino acids: CASSLVFGTDTQYF. CDR3 nucleotides: TGTGCCAGCAGCTTAGTTTTTGGGACAGATACGCAGTATTTT.

The chain employs TRBV30 and TRBJ1-6, with 7 positions matching TRBD1. Germline values: CDR1 GTSNPN, CDR2 SVGIG (reference sequence). V trimming: 2 bases; J trimming: 8 bases; junction bases outside the gene matches: 18. The length of the CDR3 is 18 residues. The CDR3 DNA sequence: TGTGCCTGGAGTAATCAAGTAAAGAGGGGGCGCGATTATTCACCCCTCCACTTT. Translation gives CAWSNQVKRGRDYSPLHF.

The chain recombines TRBV4-1 with TRBJ1-2, with 7 bases identical to TRBD1. Trimming took 5 bases from V and 3 from J; bases not matched to a gene: 15. The CDR3 is made up of 17 amino acids. Per the germline V gene, CDR1 is MGHRA and CDR2 is YSYEKL. The CDR3 region is CASSLPTGRNEYYGYTF. Written as DNA, the CDR3 is TGCGCCAGCAGCTTACCGACAGGGAGAAACGAATACTATGGCTACACCTTC.

The genes are TRBV14 and TRBJ2-7; 7 bases fit TRBD2. This CDR3 spans 15 amino acids. J lost 3 bases, V lost 2 bases, and 7 bases had no gene match. Germline CDR1 SGHDN, CDR2 FVKESK. Written as DNA, the CDR3 is TGTGCCAGCAGCCAAAGGGGAGGGTCGGACTACGAGCAGTACTTC. Translated, it gives CASSQRGGSDYEQYF.

The chain carries TRBV5-6 and TRBJ2-5; D is ambiguous. This CDR3 has 16 residues. Trimming removed 4 bases from V and 2 bases from J, with 18 bases in between. Germline assignment: CDR1 SGHDT and CDR2 YYEEEE. In DNA, the CDR3 is TGTGCCAGCAGCCAATCCGCGCGGCGGATTCAAGAGACCCAGTACTTC. Encoded protein: CASSQSARRIQETQYF.